The subject of this entry is one TCR beta chain. This clonotype has ten or more counts. The antigen it recognizes is unknown. It has no much larger one-base neighbor in the sample; base qualities were not kept. The data originate from a study of early T cells in non-severe SARS-CoV-2 infection (dated by TCRdb to the early 2020s). Regarding the research as a whole: Because TCR sequencing relied on bulk RNA taken from unsorted whole blood, pairing of alpha and beta chains was not possible.

This was a case-control study nested in a cohort of healthcare workers in London, UK, who had nasopharyngeal swab PCR tests and blood samples taken every week. Healthcare workers were enrolled in the week of the UK lockdown, from 23 to 31 March 2020, and were followed every week for up to 16 weeks. The library was made by 5' RACE. Sequencing was performed on a NextSeq 500. In the TCR library protocol, unique molecular identifiers were attached to individual cDNA molecules to correct for PCR bias and sequencing error. Both TCR alpha and beta chains were sequenced, and tight co-correlation was observed between alpha and beta sequence abundances in each sample. In the authors' own workflow: Decombinator V4 was used to annotate the V gene, J gene and CDR3 of the TCR sequences. Expanded TCRs were defined as changing significantly between any two time points under a Poisson model with p below 0.0001. TCR abundances were normalised to the total number of TCRs sequenced per sample and expressed as counts per million. VDJdb, accessed on 1 November 2021, was searched for TCRs annotated for CMV, EBV and SARS-CoV-2, and TCRs annotated for more than one antigen were excluded. TCRdb reprocessing: public reads trimmed at Q25 with fastp, clones called with MiXCR, in-frame beta chains kept. Here each entry gathers all rows of one CDR3 protein and keeps the most common genes and DNA. These V and J calls derive from TCRdb rather than the authors' analysis. The sample table shows 20,000 to 25,000 distinct CDR3 sequences, and around 5% are seen once. Of the sample, about 6.9% is held by the ten largest clones.

Broad study findings and their caveats: Matching against VDJdb was skewed toward anti-spike CD8 responses, likely underestimated virus-specific expansions, and missed private and CD4 specificities.

What was sequenced was whole blood. The TCR comes from an adult who was a healthcare worker with PCR-confirmed SARS-CoV-2 infection or an uninfected control (not recorded which).

In nucleotide form, the sequence is TGTGCCAGCAGCGTATCGGCCTCAGTAGGCTACAATGAGCAGTTCTTC. It codes for CASSVSASVGYNEQFF. The receptor chain draws on TRBV9 and TRBJ2-1; the D gene assignment is ambiguous. CDR1 and CDR2 are read off the germline V gene as SGDLS and YYNGEE. V was cut back by 1 base and J by 3 bases, leaving a gap of 14 bases between them. The CDR3 runs 16 amino acids, cysteine and phenylalanine included. Of all the DNA, just the CDR3 is kept, 48 bases in frame from base 1.